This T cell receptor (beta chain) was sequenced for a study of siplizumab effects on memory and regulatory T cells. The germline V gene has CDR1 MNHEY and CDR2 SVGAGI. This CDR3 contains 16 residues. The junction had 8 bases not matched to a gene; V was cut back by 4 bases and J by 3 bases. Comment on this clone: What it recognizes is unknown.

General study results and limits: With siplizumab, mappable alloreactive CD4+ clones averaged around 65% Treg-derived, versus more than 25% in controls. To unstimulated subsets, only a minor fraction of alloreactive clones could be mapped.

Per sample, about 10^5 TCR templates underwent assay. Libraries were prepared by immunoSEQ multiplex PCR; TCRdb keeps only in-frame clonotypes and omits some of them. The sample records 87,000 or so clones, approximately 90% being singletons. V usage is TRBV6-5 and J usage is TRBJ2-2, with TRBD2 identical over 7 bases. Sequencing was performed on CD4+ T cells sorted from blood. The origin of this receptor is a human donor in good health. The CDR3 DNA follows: TGTGCCAGCAGTTTCACCCCGGGACTACACACCGGGGAGCTGTTTTTT. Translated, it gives CASSFTPGLHTGELFF.